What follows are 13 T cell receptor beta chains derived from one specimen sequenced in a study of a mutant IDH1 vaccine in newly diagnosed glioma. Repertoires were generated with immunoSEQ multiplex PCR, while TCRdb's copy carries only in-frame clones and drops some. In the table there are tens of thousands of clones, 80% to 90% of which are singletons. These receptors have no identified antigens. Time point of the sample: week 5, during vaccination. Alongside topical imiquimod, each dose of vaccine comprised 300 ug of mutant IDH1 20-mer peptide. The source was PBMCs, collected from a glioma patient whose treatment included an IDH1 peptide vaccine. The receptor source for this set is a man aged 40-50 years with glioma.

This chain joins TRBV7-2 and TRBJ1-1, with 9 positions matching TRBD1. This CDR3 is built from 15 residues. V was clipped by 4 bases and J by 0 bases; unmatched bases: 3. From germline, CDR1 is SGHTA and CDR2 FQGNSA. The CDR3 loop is CASSSRTGVNTEAFF. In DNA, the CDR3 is TGTGCCAGCAGCTCCCGGACAGGGGTGAACACTGAAGCTTTCTTT.

DNA of the CDR3: TGTGCCAGCAGTTCAGGTAGCTCCTACAATGAGCAGTTCTTC. Amino acid sequence: CASSSGSSYNEQFF. The chain joins TRBV6-5 to TRBJ2-1, with D uncertain. Germline V gene sequence: CDR1 MNHEY, CDR2 SVGAGI. The CDR3 sequence is 14 residues long. V was pared by 4 bases and J by 0 bases, with 7 bases between.

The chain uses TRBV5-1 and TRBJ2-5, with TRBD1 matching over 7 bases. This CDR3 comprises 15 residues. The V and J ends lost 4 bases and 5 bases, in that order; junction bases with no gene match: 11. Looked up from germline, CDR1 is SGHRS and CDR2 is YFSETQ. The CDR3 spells CASSATGTMGETQYF. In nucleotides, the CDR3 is TGCGCCAGCAGCGCGACAGGGACGATGGGGGAGACCCAGTACTTC.

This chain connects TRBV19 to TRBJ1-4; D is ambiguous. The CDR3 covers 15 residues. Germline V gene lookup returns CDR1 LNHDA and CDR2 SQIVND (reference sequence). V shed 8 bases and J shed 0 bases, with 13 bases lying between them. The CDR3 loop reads CASGGRTSTNEKLFF. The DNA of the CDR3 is TGTGCCAGTGGAGGCAGGACCTCAACTAATGAAAAACTGTTTTTT.

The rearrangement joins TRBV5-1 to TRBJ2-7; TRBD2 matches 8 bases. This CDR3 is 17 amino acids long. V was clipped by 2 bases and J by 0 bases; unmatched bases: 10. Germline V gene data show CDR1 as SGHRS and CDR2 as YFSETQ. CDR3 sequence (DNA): TGCGCCAGCAGCTTCCAAATTAGCGGGACCGGCTCCTACGAGCAGTACTTC. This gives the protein CASSFQISGTGSYEQYF.

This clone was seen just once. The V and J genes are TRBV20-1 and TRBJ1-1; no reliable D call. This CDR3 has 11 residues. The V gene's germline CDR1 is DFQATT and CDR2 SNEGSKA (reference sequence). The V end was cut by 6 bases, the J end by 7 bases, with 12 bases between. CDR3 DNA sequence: TGCAGTGCCCCGCTTTTGGGTGAAGCTTTCTTT. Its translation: CSAPLLGEAFF.

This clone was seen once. The CDR3 is CASSPDSHTDTQYF. DNA for the CDR3: TGTGCCAGCAGCCCGGACAGCCACACAGATACGCAGTATTTT. The chain combines TRBV7-9 with TRBJ2-3; a weak D match, TRBD1 (6 bases). V dropped 5 bases and J dropped 2 bases, with 11 bases sitting between them. This CDR3 has 14 amino acids. Germline lookup yields CDR1 SEHNR and CDR2 FQNEAQ (reference sequence).

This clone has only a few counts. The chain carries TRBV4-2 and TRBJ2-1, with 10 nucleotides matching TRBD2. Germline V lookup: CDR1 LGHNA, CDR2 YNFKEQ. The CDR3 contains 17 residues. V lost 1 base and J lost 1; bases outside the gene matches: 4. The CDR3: CASSQASGSWSYNEQFF. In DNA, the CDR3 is TGTGCCAGCAGCCAAGCTAGCGGGAGTTGGTCCTACAATGAGCAGTTCTTC.

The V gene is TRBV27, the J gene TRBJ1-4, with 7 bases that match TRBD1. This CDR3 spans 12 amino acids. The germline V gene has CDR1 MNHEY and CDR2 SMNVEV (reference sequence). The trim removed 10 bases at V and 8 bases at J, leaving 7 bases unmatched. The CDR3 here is CATRGGQEKLFF. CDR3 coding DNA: TGTGCCACCCGAGGGGGACAGGAAAAACTGTTTTTT.

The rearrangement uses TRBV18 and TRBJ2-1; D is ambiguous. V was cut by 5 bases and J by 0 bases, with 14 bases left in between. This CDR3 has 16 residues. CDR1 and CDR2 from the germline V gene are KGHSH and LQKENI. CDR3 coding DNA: TGTGCCAGCTCAATGATTTTGGGTTCCTCCTACAATGAGCAGTTCTTC. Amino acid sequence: CASSMILGSSYNEQFF.

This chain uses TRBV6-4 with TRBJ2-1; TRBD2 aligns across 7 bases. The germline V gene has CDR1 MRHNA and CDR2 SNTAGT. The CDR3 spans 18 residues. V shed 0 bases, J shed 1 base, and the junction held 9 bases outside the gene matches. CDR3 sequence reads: CASSDSRAGVRSYNEQFF. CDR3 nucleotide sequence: TGTGCCAGCAGTGACTCGAGGGCGGGAGTAAGGTCCTACAATGAGCAGTTCTTC.

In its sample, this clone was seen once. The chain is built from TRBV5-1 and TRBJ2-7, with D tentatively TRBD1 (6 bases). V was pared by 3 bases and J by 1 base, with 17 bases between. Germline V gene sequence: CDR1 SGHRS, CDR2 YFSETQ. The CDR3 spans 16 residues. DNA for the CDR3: TGCGCCAGCAGCTGGGCACTGACAGGCGCTTCCTACGAGCAGTACTTC. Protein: CASSWALTGASYEQYF. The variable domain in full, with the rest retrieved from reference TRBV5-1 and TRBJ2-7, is KAGVTQTPRYLIKTRGQQVTLSCSPISGHRSVSWYQQTPGQGLQFLFEYFSETQRNKGNFPGRFSGRQFSNSRSEMNVSTLELGDSALYLCASSWALTGASYEQYFGPGTRLTVT.

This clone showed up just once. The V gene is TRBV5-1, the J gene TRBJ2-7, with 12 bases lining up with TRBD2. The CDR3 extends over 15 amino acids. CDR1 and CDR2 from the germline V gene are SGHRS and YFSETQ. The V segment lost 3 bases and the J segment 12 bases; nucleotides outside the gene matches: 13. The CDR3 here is CASSYTGTSGRGRYF. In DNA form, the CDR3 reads TGCGCCAGCAGCTACACCGGGACTAGCGGGCGGGGGCGGTACTTC.